This T cell receptor beta chain was identified in a study of cytomegalovirus exposure and HLA in healthy donors. The PCR contained 60 Vbeta and 13 Jbeta primers. Sequencing was performed with immunoSEQ multiplex PCR; in TCRdb, only in-frame clones are kept and a portion is missing. This sample has roughly 190,000 clones, with roughly 80% found just once. Note on this clone: The target antigen is unknown.

Study-level points and caveats: No immune exposure information besides CMV serostatus was available. Data from an earlier analysis indicated that most TCR beta V segments were productive either about 87% or about 30% of the time. With high specificity and sensitivity, the classifier reportedly diagnosed cytomegalovirus status. Follow-up analysis later connected one missense variant in DCLRE1C with trimming of TCR beta V- and J-genes.

The germline V gene encodes CDR1 MNHEY and CDR2 SMNVEV (reference sequence). Trimming left V 2 bases short and J 1 base short, with 14 bases between. There are 16 residues in the CDR3. This sequence was found in a man aged 50-59 years in good health and CMV-seronegative. The rearrangement joins TRBV27 to TRBJ1-1; possibly TRBD1 for D (5 bases). Sequences were obtained from PBMCs. DNA for the CDR3: TGTGCCAGCAGTTTAGTTAAGGCAGGGTGGAACACTGAAGCTTTCTTT. Protein sequence: CASSLVKAGWNTEAFF.